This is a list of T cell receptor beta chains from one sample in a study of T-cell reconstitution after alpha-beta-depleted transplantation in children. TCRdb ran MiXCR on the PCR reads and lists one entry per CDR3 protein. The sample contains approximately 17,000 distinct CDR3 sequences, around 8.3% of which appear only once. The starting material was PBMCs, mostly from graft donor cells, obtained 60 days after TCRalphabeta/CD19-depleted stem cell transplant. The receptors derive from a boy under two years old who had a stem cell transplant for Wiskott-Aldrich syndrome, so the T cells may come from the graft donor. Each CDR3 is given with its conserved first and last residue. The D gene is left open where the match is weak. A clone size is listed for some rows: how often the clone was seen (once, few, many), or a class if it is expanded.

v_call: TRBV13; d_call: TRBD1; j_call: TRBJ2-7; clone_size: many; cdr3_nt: TGTGCCAGCAGCCCGGGGGGACAGGGGTATGAGCAGTACTTC; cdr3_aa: CASSPGGQGYEQYF
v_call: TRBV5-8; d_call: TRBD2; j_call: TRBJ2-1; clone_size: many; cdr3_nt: TGTGCCAGCAGCTTAGGGCTAGCGGGAAACCATGAGCAGTTCTTC; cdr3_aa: CASSLGLAGNHEQFF
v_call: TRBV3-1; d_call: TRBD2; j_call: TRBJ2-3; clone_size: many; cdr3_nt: TGTGCCAGCAGCCTACGGACTAGCGGGAGATATACGCAGTATTTT; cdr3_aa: CASSLRTSGRYTQYF
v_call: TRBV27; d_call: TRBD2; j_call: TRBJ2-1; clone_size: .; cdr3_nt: TGTGCCAGCAGGCGGACTAGCCCCACTGAGCAGTTCTTC; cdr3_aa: CASRRTSPTEQFF
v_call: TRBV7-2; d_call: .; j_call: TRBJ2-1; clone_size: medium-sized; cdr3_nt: TGTGCCAGCAGCTTAGGCCAGGGATTTTACAATGAGCAGTTCTTC; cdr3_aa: CASSLGQGFYNEQFF
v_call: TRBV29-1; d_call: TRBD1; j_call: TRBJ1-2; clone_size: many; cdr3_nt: TGCAGCGTGACCGGGGGACAGGGATGGGGCTACACCTTC; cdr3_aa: CSVTGGQGWGYTF
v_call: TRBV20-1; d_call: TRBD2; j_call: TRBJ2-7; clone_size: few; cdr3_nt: TGCAGTGCTTACCCGGGGACTAGCGGAGGACCTAGGCACGAGCAGTACTTC; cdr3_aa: CSAYPGTSGGPRHEQYF
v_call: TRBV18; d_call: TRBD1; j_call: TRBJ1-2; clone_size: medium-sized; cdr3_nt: TGTGCCAGCTCACCGGACAGGGGCTATGGCTACACCTTC; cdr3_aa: CASSPDRGYGYTF
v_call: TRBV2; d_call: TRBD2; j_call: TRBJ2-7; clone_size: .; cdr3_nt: TGTGCCAGCAGCAGTCTAGCGGACCCCTACGAGCAGTACTTC; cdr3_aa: CASSSLADPYEQYF
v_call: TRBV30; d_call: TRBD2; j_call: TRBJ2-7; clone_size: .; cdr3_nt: TGTGCCGGCACTAGCGCCGCCTACGAGCAGTACTTC; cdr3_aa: CAGTSAAYEQYF
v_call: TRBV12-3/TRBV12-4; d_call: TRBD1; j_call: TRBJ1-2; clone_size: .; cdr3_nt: TGTGCCAGCAGTCTCCTGACAGGGGGGGATGGCTACACCTTC; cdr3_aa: CASSLLTGGDGYTF
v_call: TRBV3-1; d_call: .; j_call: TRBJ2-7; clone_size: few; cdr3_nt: TGTGCCAGCAGCCAGACCCGGGACTTGGTTTACGAGCAGTACTTC; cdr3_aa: CASSQTRDLVYEQYF
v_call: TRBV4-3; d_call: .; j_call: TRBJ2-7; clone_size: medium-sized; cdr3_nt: TGCGCCAGCAGCCAAGACGGAAGGAACGAGCAGTACTTC; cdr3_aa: CASSQDGRNEQYF
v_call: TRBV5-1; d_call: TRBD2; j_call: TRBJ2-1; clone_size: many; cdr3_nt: TGCGCCAGCAGTCCACAGGGGCTAGCGGGACGCAATGAGCAGTTCTTC; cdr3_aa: CASSPQGLAGRNEQFF
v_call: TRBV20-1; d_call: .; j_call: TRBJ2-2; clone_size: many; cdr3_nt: TGCAGTGCTAGAGGGTACACCCTAGGGAACACCGGGGAGCTGTTTTTT; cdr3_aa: CSARGYTLGNTGELFF